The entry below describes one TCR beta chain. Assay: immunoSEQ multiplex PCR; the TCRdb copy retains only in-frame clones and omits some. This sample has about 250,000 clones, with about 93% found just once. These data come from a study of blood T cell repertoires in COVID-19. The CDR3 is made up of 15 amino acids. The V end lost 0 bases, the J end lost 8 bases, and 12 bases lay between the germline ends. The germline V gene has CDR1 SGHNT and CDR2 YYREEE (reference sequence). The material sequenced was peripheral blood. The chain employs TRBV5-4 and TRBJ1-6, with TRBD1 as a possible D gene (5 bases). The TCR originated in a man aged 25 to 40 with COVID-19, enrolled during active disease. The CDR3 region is CASSLASVGDSPLHF. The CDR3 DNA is TGTGCCAGCAGCTTGGCCTCTGTAGGGGATTCACCCCTCCACTTT.